This TCR beta chain was profiled in a study of shared clonotypes between healthy human individuals (dated by TCRdb to 2019 to 2021). In terms of the full investigation: The cohort included a few men and two women between 18 and 49 years of age. Blood TCR repertoires of five healthy adults were deeply sequenced to estimate repertoire size and the extent of clonotype sharing between individuals. To increase sequencing depth and limit assay-specific biases, TCR repertoire library preparation and sequencing were carried out by different laboratories using diverse techniques. Per donor, leukapheresis produced somewhere between about 0.94 and 9 billion PBMCs. For each donor, three plates each were used for CD4 naive and CD4 memory, two plates were used for CD8 naive, and one plate was used for CD8 memory.

TCR CDR3 regions were amplified from genomic DNA by multiplex PCR using the deep immunoSEQ assay. For each cell subset, the extracted genomic DNA was distributed evenly across all wells of several immunoSEQ 96-well plates, and each plate served as one replicate. For sorted subsets, about 200 ng genomic DNA, equal to 25,000 to 35,000 T cell genomes, was loaded into each replicate PCR. The purified libraries were quantified using a Qubit 3.0 fluorometer, sized with a Bioanalyzer 2100, and then quantified again using the KAPA Library Quantification kit. Every immunoSEQ 96-well plate was sequenced on a separate single-read 150-cycle Illumina NextSeq 550 flow cell. In the paper's pipeline: The immunoSEQ output contained only junctional sequences without quality scores, so filtering could not match that applied to full-length reads. To assign V/J genes and CDR3, sequences were annotated against IMGT germline references using PyIR, a Python wrapper for IgBLAST v1.9. Reads were removed for weak V/J assignments (E-value above 1e-6), missing CDR3, stop codons, out-of-frame junctions, or ambiguous translated residues. V3J clonotypes were defined as sequences sharing the same inferred V gene, J gene, and CDR3 amino acid sequence. Percentage overlap between repertoires was calculated by dividing the number of shared unique clonotypes by the size of the smaller repertoire. RTK rarefaction, the Chao1 estimator, and Recon v2.1 estimates of unobserved clonotypes were used to assess repertoire richness. Generation probabilities were computed with OLGA for all TCRbeta clonotypes obtained by the gDNA method from several donors. TCRdb took this table from immuneACCESS and kept in-frame rearrangements with V and J called. Such tables lack part of the clones; where checked against another copy, unresolved V genes explain under half of the gap, and the rest is unexplained. The DNA was the basis for D and trimming; V, J and clone size are from that table. The sample table records approximately 2.3 million clones; more than 80% of these occur just once. The leading ten clones occupy about 0.37% of the sample.

As regards this clone: Its target antigen remains unknown. Per-nucleotide qualities are absent, and no much larger clonotype sits a single base away.

The study at large found these results: Compared with non-shared clonotypes, the clonotypes found in all four sorted-subset donors had higher generation probabilities. Pairwise subsampling indicated that sequencing depth was expected to affect the degree of clonotype sharing among donors. Incomplete sequencing was indicated by rarefaction of sorted-subset datasets, despite the large sequencing depth. Naive subsets generally had larger estimated clonotype richness than memory subsets. Because the study included a small number of donors, the genetic and exposure-history diversity represented was limited. Roughly 5.2% of naive CD4, around 3.6% of naive CD8, approximately 2.2% of memory CD4, and around 0.42% of memory CD8 clonotypes were shared across four donors. Sampling was restricted to blood, and TCR repertoires in tissue are likely to differ from TCR repertoires in blood.

Healthy HIV-negative adults with no recently reported acute infections or vaccinations were included as donors. All donors were Caucasian adults living in Nashville, Tennessee, USA. CD4+ T cells were enriched by magnetic negative selection, after which naive cells were positively selected on CD45RA and the negative fraction was taken as the memory subset. Blood was collected by leukapheresis, and PBMCs were isolated by Ficoll-Histopaque density gradient centrifugation and then cryopreserved in liquid nitrogen vapor phase. Analytical flow cytometry was used to check the purity and quantity of each magnetically sorted T cell population. Genomic DNA was isolated from every sorted fraction and measured by UV absorbance on a Nanodrop 2000c. Reading the germline V gene gives CDR1 MNHEY and CDR2 SVGAGI. Between the V and J ends, shortened by 8 bases and 6 bases respectively, the junction contains 17 bases. The CDR3 starts with the cysteine, ends with the phenylalanine, and has 13 residues. Just CDR3 DNA is preserved here, 39 bases in frame from base 1.

Sequencing was done on a sample of naive CD4+ T cells from PBMCs. The cell subset or site tag for this specimen amounts to: CD45RA+ positively selected. The chain is encoded by TRBV6-5 joined to TRBJ2-7, with the D gene too uncertain to name. The TCR was taken from a man aged 18 to 30 in good health. Some clones in this sample may be carry-over from other donors' samples. Here the CDR3 is given as CASSIGVMSEQYF. Here is the DNA: TGTGCCAGCTCGATAGGAGTTATGAGCGAGCAGTACTTC.